The rows below give T cell receptor beta chains drawn from one sample of a study of cytomegalovirus exposure and HLA in healthy donors. Data came from immunoSEQ multiplex PCR; TCRdb stores just in-frame clones and leaves some out. The sample lists 65,000 to 95,000 clones, roughly 73% occurring once. Sequencing was done on a sample of PBMCs. These receptors all stem from a male donor in good health and CMV-seropositive. Both conserved end residues are part of each CDR3. Each record gives: V gene, J gene, D gene, CDR3 protein. The D gene is left open where the match is weak.

v_gene: TRBV5-8
j_gene: TRBJ1-5
d_gene: .
CDR3aa: CASSLAVRVSNQPQHF

v_gene: TRBV5-5
j_gene: TRBJ2-7
d_gene: .
CDR3aa: CASSLAGAPLVYEQYF

v_gene: TRBV7-8
j_gene: TRBJ1-1
d_gene: .
CDR3aa: CASSPDRFVLTEAFF

v_gene: TRBV29-1
j_gene: TRBJ2-7
d_gene: .
CDR3aa: CSVEVGLNSYEQYF

v_gene: TRBV13
j_gene: TRBJ1-1
d_gene: .
CDR3aa: CASSLRHNTEAFF

v_gene: TRBV9
j_gene: TRBJ2-2
d_gene: .
CDR3aa: CASSVVTDTGELFF

v_gene: TRBV29-1
j_gene: TRBJ1-5
d_gene: .
CDR3aa: CSVASGGNQPQHF

v_gene: TRBV19
j_gene: TRBJ1-1
d_gene: .
CDR3aa: CASSIARNTEAFF

v_gene: TRBV30
j_gene: TRBJ2-5
d_gene: .
CDR3aa: CAWSGQKETQYF

v_gene: TRBV5-4
j_gene: TRBJ2-1
d_gene: TRBD1
CDR3aa: CASTPLRRDRGNEQFF

v_gene: TRBV19
j_gene: TRBJ2-5
d_gene: TRBD2
CDR3aa: CASSTGSLTLAGGRQETQYF

v_gene: TRBV7-2
j_gene: TRBJ2-1
d_gene: .
CDR3aa: CASRDLYNEQFF

v_gene: TRBV29-1
j_gene: TRBJ1-2
d_gene: .
CDR3aa: CSVENGGPNYGYTF

v_gene: TRBV4-2
j_gene: TRBJ2-5
d_gene: TRBD2
CDR3aa: CASSQATSGRVETQYF

v_gene: TRBV30
j_gene: TRBJ2-1
d_gene: .
CDR3aa: CAGGRGGTLYNEQFF

v_gene: TRBV5-6
j_gene: TRBJ2-7
d_gene: .
CDR3aa: CASSQTGSYEQYF

v_gene: TRBV5-5
j_gene: TRBJ1-5
d_gene: .
CDR3aa: CASSLLPYGQPQHF

v_gene: TRBV5-1
j_gene: TRBJ2-1
d_gene: TRBD2
CDR3aa: CASSSRTSGDEQFF

v_gene: TRBV2
j_gene: TRBJ2-5
d_gene: TRBD2
CDR3aa: CASSLSGRALETQYF

v_gene: TRBV9
j_gene: TRBJ2-7
d_gene: .
CDR3aa: CASSIIGGEQYF

v_gene: TRBV7-8
j_gene: TRBJ2-7
d_gene: .
CDR3aa: CASRSLGGEQYF

v_gene: TRBV6-1
j_gene: TRBJ2-7
d_gene: .
CDR3aa: CASTRDNPYEQYF

v_gene: TRBV19
j_gene: TRBJ1-1
d_gene: .
CDR3aa: CASSVLQGNTEAFF

v_gene: TRBV6-6
j_gene: TRBJ2-7
d_gene: TRBD1
CDR3aa: CASSYSGTGGYEQYF

v_gene: TRBV6-1
j_gene: TRBJ1-5
d_gene: .
CDR3aa: CASKGYENQPQHF

v_gene: TRBV28
j_gene: TRBJ2-7
d_gene: TRBD2
CDR3aa: CASSLLGIAGTYEQYF

v_gene: TRBV18
j_gene: TRBJ2-1
d_gene: .
CDR3aa: CASSPAGGWDGEQFF

v_gene: TRBV5-1
j_gene: TRBJ2-1
d_gene: TRBD2
CDR3aa: CASSSTGLGYGEQFF

v_gene: TRBV10-1
j_gene: TRBJ2-4
d_gene: .
CDR3aa: CASIVGKTVAKNIQYF

v_gene: TRBV5-4
j_gene: TRBJ2-3
d_gene: .
CDR3aa: CASSLAATSTDTQYF

v_gene: TRBV25-1
j_gene: TRBJ2-7
d_gene: .
CDR3aa: CASSESPPERDEQYF

v_gene: TRBV5-1
j_gene: TRBJ1-3
d_gene: .
CDR3aa: CASSLAGGNTIYF

v_gene: TRBV5-3
j_gene: TRBJ2-6
d_gene: .
CDR3aa: CARSLDFEISGANVLTF

v_gene: TRBV28
j_gene: TRBJ1-2
d_gene: .
CDR3aa: CASSLTAGNLYGYTF

v_gene: TRBV28
j_gene: TRBJ2-1
d_gene: TRBD1
CDR3aa: CASSLSGQGGNEQFF

v_gene: TRBV5-8
j_gene: TRBJ2-1
d_gene: TRBD2
CDR3aa: CASSPPRQREGQFF

v_gene: TRBV9
j_gene: TRBJ2-5
d_gene: .
CDR3aa: CASSVGLGQETQYF

v_gene: TRBV4-3
j_gene: TRBJ2-3
d_gene: TRBD2
CDR3aa: CASSQEGLAGVGADTQYF

v_gene: TRBV23-1
j_gene: TRBJ2-5
d_gene: TRBD2
CDR3aa: CASSPPSGGIWETQYF

v_gene: TRBV7-9
j_gene: TRBJ1-4
d_gene: .
CDR3aa: CASSRRTVEKLFF

v_gene: TRBV7-9
j_gene: TRBJ2-7
d_gene: TRBD1
CDR3aa: CASSPRDRGRREQYF

v_gene: TRBV28
j_gene: TRBJ1-5
d_gene: .
CDR3aa: CAGNKQGSSNQPQHF